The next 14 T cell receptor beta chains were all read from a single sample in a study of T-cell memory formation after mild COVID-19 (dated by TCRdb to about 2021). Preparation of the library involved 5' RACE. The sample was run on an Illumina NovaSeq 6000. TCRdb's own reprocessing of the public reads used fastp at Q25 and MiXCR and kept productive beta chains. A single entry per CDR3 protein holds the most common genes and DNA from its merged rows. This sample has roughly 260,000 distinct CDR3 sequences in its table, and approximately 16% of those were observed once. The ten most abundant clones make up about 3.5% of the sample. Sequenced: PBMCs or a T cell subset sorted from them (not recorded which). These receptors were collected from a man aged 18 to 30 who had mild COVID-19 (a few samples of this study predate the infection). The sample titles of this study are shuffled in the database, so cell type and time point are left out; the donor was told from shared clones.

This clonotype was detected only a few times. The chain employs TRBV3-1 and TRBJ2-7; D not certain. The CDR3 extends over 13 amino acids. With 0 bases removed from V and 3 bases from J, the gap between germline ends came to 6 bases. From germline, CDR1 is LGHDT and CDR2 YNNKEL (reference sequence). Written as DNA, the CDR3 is TGTGCCAGCAGCCAAGAGGGTTTCTACGAGCAGTACTTC. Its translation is CASSQEGFYEQYF.

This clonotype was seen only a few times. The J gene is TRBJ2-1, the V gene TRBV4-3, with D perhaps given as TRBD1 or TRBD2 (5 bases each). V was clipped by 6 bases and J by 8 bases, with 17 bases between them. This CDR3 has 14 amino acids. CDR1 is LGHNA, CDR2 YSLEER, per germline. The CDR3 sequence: CASSTRVGHDEQFF. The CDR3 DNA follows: TGCGCCAGCAGTACGAGGGTTGGACACGATGAGCAGTTCTTC.

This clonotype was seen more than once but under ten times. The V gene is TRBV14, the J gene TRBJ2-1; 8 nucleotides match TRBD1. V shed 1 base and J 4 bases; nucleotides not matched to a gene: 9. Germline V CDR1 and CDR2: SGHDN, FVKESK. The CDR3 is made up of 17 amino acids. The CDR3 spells CASSQVGLRDRYNEQFF. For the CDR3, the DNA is TGTGCCAGCAGCCAAGTGGGCCTCCGGGACAGGTACAATGAGCAGTTCTTC. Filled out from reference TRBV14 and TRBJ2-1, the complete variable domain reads EAGVTQFPSHSVIEKGQTVTLRCDPISGHDNLYWYRRVMGKEIKFLLHFVKESKQDESGMPNNRFLAERTGGTYSTLKVQPAELEDSGVYFCASSQVGLRDRYNEQFFGPGTRLTVL.

In DNA, the CDR3 is TGTGCCAGCAGCCTGACAGGAGTACAGGGCTACACCTTC. This sequence encodes CASSLTGVQGYTF. V gene TRBV12-3 or TRBV12-4 combines with J gene TRBJ1-2, with a tentative D call TRBD1 (6 bases). The CDR3 spans 13 residues. Trimming cost V 6 bases and J 8 bases, with 16 bases left between them.

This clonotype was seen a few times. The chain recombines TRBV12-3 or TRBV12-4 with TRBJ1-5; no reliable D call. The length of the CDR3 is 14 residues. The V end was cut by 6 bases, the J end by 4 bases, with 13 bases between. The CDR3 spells CASSPRRLNQPQHF. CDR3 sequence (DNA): TGTGCCAGCAGCCCTAGACGTTTGAATCAGCCCCAGCATTTT.

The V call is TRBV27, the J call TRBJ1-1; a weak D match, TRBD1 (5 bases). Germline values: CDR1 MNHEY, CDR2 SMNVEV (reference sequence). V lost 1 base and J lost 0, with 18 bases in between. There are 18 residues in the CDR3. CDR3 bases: TGTGCCAGCAGTTTATGGAGTGGGGGGGTAGGATTGAACACTGAAGCTTTCTTT. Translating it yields CASSLWSGGVGLNTEAFF.

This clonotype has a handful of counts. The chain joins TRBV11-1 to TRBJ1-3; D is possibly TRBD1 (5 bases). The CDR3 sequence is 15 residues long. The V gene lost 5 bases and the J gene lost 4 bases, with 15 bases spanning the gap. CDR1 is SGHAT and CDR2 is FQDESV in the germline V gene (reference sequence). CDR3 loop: CASSHRTLSGNTIYF. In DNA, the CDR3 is TGTGCCAGCAGCCACAGGACGCTATCGGGAAACACCATATATTTT.

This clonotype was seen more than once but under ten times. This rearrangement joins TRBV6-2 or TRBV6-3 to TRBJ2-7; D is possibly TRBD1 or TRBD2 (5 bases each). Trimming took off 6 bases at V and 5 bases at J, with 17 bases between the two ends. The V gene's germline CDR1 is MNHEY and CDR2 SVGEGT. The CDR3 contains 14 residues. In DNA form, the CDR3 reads TGTGCCAGCAGACGAGGGGCAGGGAATAACGAGCAGTACTTC. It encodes CASRRGAGNNEQYF.

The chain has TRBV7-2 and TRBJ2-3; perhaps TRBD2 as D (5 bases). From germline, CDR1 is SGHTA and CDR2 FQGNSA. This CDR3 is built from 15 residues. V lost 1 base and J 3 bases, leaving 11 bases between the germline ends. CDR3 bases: TGTGCCAGCAGCTTAGTCTTGCGGGTAACAGATACGCAGTATTTT. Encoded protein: CASSLVLRVTDTQYF.

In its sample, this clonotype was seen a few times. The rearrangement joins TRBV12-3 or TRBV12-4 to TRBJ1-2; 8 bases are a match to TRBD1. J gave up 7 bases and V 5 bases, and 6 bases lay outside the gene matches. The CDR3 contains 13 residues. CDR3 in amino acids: CASSTTGAGGYTF. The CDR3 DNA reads TGTGCCAGCAGTACGACAGGGGCGGGTGGCTACACCTTC.

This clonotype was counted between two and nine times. CDR3 DNA: TGTGCCACCACAACCGGGACAGGGACCACAGATACGCAGTATTTT. This translates into CATTTGTGTTDTQYF. This sequence joins TRBV6-1 and TRBJ2-3, with 9 bases lining up with TRBD1. This CDR3 has 15 amino acids. Germline trimming cut 10 bases from V and 2 bases from J; bases unmatched to any gene: 10. The germline V gene has CDR1 MNHNS and CDR2 SASEGT.

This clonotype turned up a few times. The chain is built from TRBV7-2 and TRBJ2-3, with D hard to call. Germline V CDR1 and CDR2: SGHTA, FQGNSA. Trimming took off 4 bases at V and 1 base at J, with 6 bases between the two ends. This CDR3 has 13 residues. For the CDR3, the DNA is TGTGCCAGCAGCTCGGTGCGCACAGATACGCAGTATTTT. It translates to CASSSVRTDTQYF.

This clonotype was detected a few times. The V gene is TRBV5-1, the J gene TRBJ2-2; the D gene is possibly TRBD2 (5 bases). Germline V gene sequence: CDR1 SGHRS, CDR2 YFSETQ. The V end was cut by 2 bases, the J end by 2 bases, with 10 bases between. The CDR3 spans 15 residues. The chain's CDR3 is CASSFASGNTGELFF. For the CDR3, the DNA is TGCGCCAGCAGCTTCGCCAGCGGAAACACCGGGGAGCTGTTTTTT.

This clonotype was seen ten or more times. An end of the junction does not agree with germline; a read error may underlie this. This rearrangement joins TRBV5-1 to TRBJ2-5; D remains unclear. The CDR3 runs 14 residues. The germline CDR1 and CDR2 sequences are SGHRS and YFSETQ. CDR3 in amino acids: CASSLVGGQETQYF. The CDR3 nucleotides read TGTGCCAGCAGCTTAGTGGGCGGCCAAGAGACCCAGTACTTC.